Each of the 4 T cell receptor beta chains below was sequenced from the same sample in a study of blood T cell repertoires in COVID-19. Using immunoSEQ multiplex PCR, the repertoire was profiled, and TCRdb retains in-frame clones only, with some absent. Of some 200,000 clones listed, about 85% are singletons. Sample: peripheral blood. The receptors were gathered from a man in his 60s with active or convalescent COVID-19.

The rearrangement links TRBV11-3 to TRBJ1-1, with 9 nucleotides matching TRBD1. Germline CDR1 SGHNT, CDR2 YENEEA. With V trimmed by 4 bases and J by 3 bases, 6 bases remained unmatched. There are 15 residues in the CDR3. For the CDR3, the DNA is TGTGCCAGCAGCTCAGGACAGGGGAGAGACACTGAAGCTTTCTTT. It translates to CASSSGQGRDTEAFF.

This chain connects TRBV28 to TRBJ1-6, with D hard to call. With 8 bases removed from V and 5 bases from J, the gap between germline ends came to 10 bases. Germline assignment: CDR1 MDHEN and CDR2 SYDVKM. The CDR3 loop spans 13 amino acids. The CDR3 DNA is TGTGCCAGCGGGTCAGGAAATAATTCACCCCTCCACTTT. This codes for CASGSGNNSPLHF.

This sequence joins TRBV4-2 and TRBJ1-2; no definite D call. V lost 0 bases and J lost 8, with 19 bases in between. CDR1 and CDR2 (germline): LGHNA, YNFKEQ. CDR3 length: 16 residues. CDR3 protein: CASSQEYNGEVSGYTF. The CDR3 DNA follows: TGTGCCAGCAGCCAAGAATACAACGGGGAGGTATCGGGCTACACCTTC.

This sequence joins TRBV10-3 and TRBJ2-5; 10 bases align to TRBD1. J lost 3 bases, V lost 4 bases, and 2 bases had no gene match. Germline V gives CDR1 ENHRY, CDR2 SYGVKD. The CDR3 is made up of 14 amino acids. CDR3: CAISAGTGEETQYF. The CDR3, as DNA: TGTGCCATCAGTGCGGGGACAGGGGAAGAGACCCAGTACTTC.